This T cell receptor beta chain comes out of a study of T cell responses to AZD1222 COVID-19 vaccine. Study in general: Timing groups of about 4 and about 12 weeks for second doses were pooled. Study conclusions and caveats: Donor demographics were predominantly white British with a female majority; clonal diversity may be underestimated. The study sampled repertoires only after the peak T cell response. Regions 160-218 and 743-854 held dominance among vaccine-associated CD4 TCRs, which spanned spike.

V dropped 4 bases and J dropped 8; count of bases not matched to a gene: 3. CDR1 and CDR2 (germline): MDHEN, SYDVKM. The CDR3 has 14 residues. As concerns this clone: Its target is unknown.

Only in-frame clones appear in the TCRdb table, and some are missing; sequencing was by immunoSEQ multiplex PCR. The sample consists of 100,000 to 130,000 clones, 87% of them appearing once. The chain joins TRBV28 to TRBJ1-6; 9 nucleotides line up with TRBD1. Sequencing was performed on peripheral blood, taken on day 0 of AZD1222 vaccination. This TCR derives from an adult in good health. The CDR3 nucleotides are TGTGCCAGCAGTTGGACAGGGGCGGATTCACCCCTCCACTTT. It yields the protein CASSWTGADSPLHF. The whole variable domain, filled in from reference TRBV28 and TRBJ1-6, reads DVKVTQSSRYLVKRTGEKVFLECVQDMDHENMFWYRQDPGLGLRLIYFSYDVKMKEKGDIPEGYSVSREKKERFSLILESASTNQTSMYLCASSWTGADSPLHFGNGTRLTVT.